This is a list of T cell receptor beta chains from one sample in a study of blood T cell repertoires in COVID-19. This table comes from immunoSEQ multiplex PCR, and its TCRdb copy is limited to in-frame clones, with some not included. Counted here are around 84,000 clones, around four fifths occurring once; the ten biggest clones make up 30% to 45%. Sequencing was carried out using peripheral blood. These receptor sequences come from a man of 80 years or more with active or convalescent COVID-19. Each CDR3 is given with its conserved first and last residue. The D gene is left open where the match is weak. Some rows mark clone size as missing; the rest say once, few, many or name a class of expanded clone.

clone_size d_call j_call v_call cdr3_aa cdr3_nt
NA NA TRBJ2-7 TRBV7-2 CASSWRSGGSYEQYF TGTGCCAGCAGCTGGAGGAGTGGGGGGTCCTACGAGCAGTACTTC
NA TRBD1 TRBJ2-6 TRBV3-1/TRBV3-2 CASSQNPGQGLPGANVLTF TGTGCCAGCAGTCAAAATCCGGGACAGGGACTGCCTGGGGCCAACGTCCTGACTTTC
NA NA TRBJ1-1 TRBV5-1 CASSLTSNTEAFF TGCGCCAGCAGCTTGACAAGTAACACTGAAGCTTTCTTT
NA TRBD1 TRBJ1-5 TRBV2 CASTRVQGAHQPQHF TGTGCCAGCACGCGGGTGCAGGGGGCCCATCAGCCCCAGCATTTT
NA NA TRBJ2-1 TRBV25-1 CASSDVDEQFF TGTGCCAGCAGTGATGTCGATGAGCAGTTCTTC
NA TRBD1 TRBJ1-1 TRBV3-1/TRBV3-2 CASRQGTGNTEAFF TGTGCCAGCAGGCAAGGGACAGGGAACACTGAAGCTTTCTTT
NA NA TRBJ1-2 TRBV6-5 CASSWGDYGYTF TGTGCCAGCAGTTGGGGGGACTATGGCTACACCTTC
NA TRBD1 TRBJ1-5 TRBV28 CASSPGTGSNQPQHF TGTGCCAGCAGTCCCGGGACAGGGAGCAATCAGCCCCAGCATTTT
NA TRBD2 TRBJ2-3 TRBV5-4 CASSLVRLAGFPDTQYF TGTGCCAGCAGCTTGGTTCGCCTAGCGGGGTTCCCAGATACGCAGTATTTT
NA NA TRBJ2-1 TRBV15 CATSRDGGKDEQFF TGTGCCACCAGCAGGGACGGAGGGAAGGATGAGCAGTTCTTC
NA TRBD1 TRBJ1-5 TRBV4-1 CASSRRDRAGQPQHF TGCGCCAGCAGCCGCCGGGACAGGGCTGGCCAGCCCCAGCATTTT
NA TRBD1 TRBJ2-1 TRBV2 CASSLDRASFF TGTGCCAGCAGTTTGGACAGGGCGTCGTTCTTC
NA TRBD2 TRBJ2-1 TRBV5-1 CASSVALAGEGGKNEQFF TGCGCCAGCAGCGTAGCCCTAGCGGGAGAGGGAGGGAAAAATGAGCAGTTCTTC
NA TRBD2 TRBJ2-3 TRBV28 CASSLPSGAGDTQYF TGTGCCAGCAGTTTGCCTAGCGGGGCGGGAGATACGCAGTATTTT
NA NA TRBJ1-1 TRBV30 CAWSRRVNTEAFF TGTGCCTGGAGTCGGCGGGTGAACACTGAAGCTTTCTTT
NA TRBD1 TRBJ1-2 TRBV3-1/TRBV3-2 CASSQRTGVYGYTF TGTGCCAGCAGCCAACGGACAGGAGTCTATGGCTACACCTTC
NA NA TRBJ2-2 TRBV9 CASSVNSGVTGELFF TGTGCCAGCAGCGTTAACTCAGGGGTCACCGGGGAGCTGTTTTTT
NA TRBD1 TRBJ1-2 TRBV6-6 CASSLGDRAGGYTF TGTGCCAGCAGCCTCGGGGACAGGGCCGGTGGCTACACCTTC
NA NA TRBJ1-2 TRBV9 CASSVAEWAGGYTF TGTGCCAGCAGCGTAGCTGAATGGGCGGGAGGCTACACCTTC
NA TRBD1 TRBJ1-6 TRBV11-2 CASSLEWTGNSPLHF TGTGCCAGCAGCTTAGAGTGGACAGGGAATTCACCCCTCCACTTT
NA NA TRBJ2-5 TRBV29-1 CSVETGGQETQYF TGCAGCGTTGAAACAGGAGGGCAAGAGACCCAGTACTTC
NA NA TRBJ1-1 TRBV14 CASSQHFNTEAFF TGTGCCAGCAGCCAACATTTTAACACTGAAGCTTTCTTT
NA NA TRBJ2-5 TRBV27 CASSLLGAAETQYF TGTGCCAGCAGTTTACTAGGGGCCGCCGAGACCCAGTACTTC
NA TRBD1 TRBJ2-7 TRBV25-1 CASSGQTYGQYF TGTGCCAGCTCGGGACAGACCTACGGGCAGTACTTC
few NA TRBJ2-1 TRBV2 CASRGPRSYNEQFF TGTGCCAGCAGGGGGCCCAGGTCCTACAATGAGCAGTTCTTC
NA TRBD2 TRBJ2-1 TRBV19 CASSISGASGSAQQFF TGTGCCAGTAGTATAAGTGGGGCTAGCGGGAGTGCGCAGCAGTTCTTC
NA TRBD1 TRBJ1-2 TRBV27 CASSLGQGWAGYTF TGTGCCAGCAGTTTAGGACAGGGGTGGGCTGGCTACACCTTC
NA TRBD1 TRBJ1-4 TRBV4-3 CASSQDMRGQGGEKLFF TGCGCCAGCAGCCAAGATATGAGGGGACAGGGGGGTGAAAAACTGTTTTTT
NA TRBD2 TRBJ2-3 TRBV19 CASSIGRTSGASTDTQYF TGTGCCAGTAGTATAGGGCGGACTAGCGGAGCTAGCACAGATACGCAGTATTTT
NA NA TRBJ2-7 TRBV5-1 CASSLGGQGRTYEQYF TGCGCCAGCAGCTTGGGTGGTCAGGGTCGGACCTACGAGCAGTACTTC
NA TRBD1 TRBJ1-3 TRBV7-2 CASSEGTGLTIYF TGTGCCAGCAGCGAGGGGACAGGTCTTACCATATATTTT
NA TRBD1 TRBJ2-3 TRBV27 CASSQQGWVGTQYF TGTGCCAGCAGTCAACAGGGGTGGGTCGGTACGCAGTATTTT
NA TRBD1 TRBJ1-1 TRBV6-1 CASSESKAGGTEAFF TGTGCCAGCAGTGAAAGTAAGGCAGGGGGAACTGAAGCTTTCTTT
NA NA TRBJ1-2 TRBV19 CASSVGEYGYTF TGTGCCAGTAGTGTGGGAGAGTATGGCTACACCTTC
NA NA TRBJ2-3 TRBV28 CASSLEDWRDTQYF TGTGCCAGCAGTTTAGAAGACTGGAGGGATACGCAGTATTTT
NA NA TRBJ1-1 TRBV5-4 CASSPTPQVGGTEAFF TGTGCCAGCAGCCCTACTCCACAGGTCGGGGGCACTGAAGCTTTCTTT
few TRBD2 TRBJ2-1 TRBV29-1 CSVTGLARGSYNEQFF TGCAGCGTTACGGGACTAGCGAGGGGCTCCTACAATGAGCAGTTCTTC
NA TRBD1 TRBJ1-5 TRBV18 CASSVNRGPEQPQHF TGTGCCAGCTCAGTAAACAGGGGGCCGGAGCAGCCCCAGCATTTT
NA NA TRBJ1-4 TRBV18 CASSLAGTTNEKLFF TGTGCCAGCTCACTTGCCGGGACAACTAATGAAAAACTGTTTTTT
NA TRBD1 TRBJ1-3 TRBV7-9 CASKIQGAAGNTIYF TGTGCCAGCAAGATACAGGGGGCTGCTGGAAACACCATATATTTT
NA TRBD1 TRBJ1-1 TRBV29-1 CSVTGQGLNTEAFF TGCAGCGTGACGGGACAGGGACTGAACACTGAAGCTTTCTTT
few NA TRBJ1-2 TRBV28 CASSLSQGINYGYTF TGTGCCAGCAGTTTATCGCAGGGGATTAACTATGGCTACACCTTC
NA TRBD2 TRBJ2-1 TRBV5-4 CASTPAGTSGRNEQFF TGTGCCAGCACCCCTGCCGGGACTAGCGGCCGCAATGAGCAGTTCTTC
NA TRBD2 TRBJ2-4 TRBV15 CATSREIRLAGVGVAKNIQYF TGTGCCACCAGCAGGGAAATTAGACTAGCGGGAGTAGGGGTAGCCAAAAACATTCAGTACTTC
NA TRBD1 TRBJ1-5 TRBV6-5 CASSSRGASNQPQHF TGTGCCAGCAGTTCCAGGGGGGCATCGAATCAGCCCCAGCATTTT
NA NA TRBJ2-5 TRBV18 CASSSRGGEETQYF TGTGCCAGCTCATCCAGAGGGGGGGAAGAGACCCAGTACTTC
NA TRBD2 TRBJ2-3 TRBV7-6 CASSPLRNRVGTSDTDTQYF TGTGCCAGCAGCCCTCTTAGGAACCGCGTAGGGACTAGCGACACAGATACGCAGTATTTT
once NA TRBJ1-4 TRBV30 CAWRGWTVTEKLFF TGTGCCTGGAGAGGCTGGACAGTAACTGAAAAACTGTTTTTT
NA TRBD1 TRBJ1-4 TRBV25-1 CASAGQSREKLFF TGTGCCAGCGCGGGACAGTCAAGAGAAAAACTGTTTTTT
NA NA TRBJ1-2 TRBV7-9 CASSPQGGTLGYGYTF TGTGCCAGCAGCCCGCAGGGAGGAACCTTGGGATATGGCTACACCTTC
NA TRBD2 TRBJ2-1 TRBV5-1 CASSLTSGITNEQFF TGCGCCAGCAGCTTGACTAGCGGGATTACGAATGAGCAGTTCTTC
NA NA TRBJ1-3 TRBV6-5 CASSQTQGRGNTIYF TGTGCCAGCAGTCAAACCCAGGGTCGAGGAAACACCATATATTTT